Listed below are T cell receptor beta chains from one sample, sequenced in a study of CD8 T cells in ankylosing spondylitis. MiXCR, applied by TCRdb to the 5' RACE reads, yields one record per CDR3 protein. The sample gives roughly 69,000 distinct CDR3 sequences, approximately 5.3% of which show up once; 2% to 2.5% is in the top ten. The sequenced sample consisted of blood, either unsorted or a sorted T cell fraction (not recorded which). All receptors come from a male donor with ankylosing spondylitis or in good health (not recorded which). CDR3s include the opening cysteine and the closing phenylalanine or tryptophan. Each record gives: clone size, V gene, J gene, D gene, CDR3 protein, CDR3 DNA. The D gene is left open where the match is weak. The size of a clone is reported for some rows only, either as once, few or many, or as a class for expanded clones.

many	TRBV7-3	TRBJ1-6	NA	CASSLVGDSPLHF	TGTGCCAGCAGCCTAGTTGGGGATTCACCCCTCCACTTT
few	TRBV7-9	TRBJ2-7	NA	CASSLKGIREEQYF	TGTGCCAGCAGCTTAAAAGGGATCCGGGAGGAGCAGTACTTC
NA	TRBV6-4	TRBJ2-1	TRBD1	CASRQGQGRQHEQFF	TGTGCCAGCAGACAGGGACAGGGCCGCCAACATGAGCAGTTCTTC
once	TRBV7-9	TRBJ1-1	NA	CASSFGGANTEAFF	TGTGCCAGCAGCTTTGGTGGAGCGAACACTGAAGCTTTCTTT
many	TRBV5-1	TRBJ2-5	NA	CASNPTSATQETQYF	TGCGCCAGCAATCCGACTAGTGCAACCCAAGAGACCCAGTACTTC
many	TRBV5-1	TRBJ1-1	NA	CASSLVANTEAFF	TGCGCCAGCAGCTTGGTGGCGAACACTGAAGCTTTCTTT
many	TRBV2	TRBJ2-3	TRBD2	CASRPGLAGGPSTDTQYF	TGTGCCAGCAGGCCCGGACTAGCGGGGGGGCCTAGCACAGATACGCAGTATTTT
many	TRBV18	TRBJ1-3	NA	CASSPDVGNTIYF	TGTGCCAGCTCACCAGACGTCGGAAACACCATATATTTT
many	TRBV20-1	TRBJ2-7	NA	CSATNYEQYF	TGCAGTGCTACGAACTACGAGCAGTACTTC
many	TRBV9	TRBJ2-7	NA	CASSPQSGDEQYF	TGTGCCAGCAGCCCCCAGAGTGGGGACGAGCAGTACTTC
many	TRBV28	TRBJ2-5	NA	CASSLLRDQETQYF	TGTGCCAGCAGTTTACTCAGGGACCAAGAGACCCAGTACTTC
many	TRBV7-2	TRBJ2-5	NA	CASSHQQGSQETQYF	TGTGCCAGCAGCCACCAACAGGGATCCCAAGAGACCCAGTACTTC
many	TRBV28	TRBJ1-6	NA	CASNRKDSPLHF	TGTGCCAGCAACAGGAAAGATTCACCCCTCCACTTT
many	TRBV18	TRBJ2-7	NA	CASSPPAETYEQYF	TGTGCCAGCTCACCCCCGGCAGAGACCTACGAGCAGTACTTC
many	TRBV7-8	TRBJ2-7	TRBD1	CASSPGTVPSYEQYF	TGTGCCAGCAGCCCTGGGACAGTTCCTTCCTACGAGCAGTACTTC
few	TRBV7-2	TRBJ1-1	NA	CASSLELSNTEAFF	TGTGCCAGCAGCTTGGAATTAAGTAACACTGAAGCTTTCTTT
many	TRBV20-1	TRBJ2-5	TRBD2	CSAKGLEIQTQYF	TGCAGTGCTAAGGGACTAGAAATCCAGACCCAGTACTTC
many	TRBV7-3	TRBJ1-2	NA	CASSLSAYTAYGYTF	TGTGCCAGCAGCTTATCAGCCTACACGGCTTATGGCTACACCTTC
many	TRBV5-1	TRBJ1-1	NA	CASSLERQPNTEAFF	TGCGCCAGCAGCTTGGAAAGACAGCCGAACACTGAAGCTTTCTTT
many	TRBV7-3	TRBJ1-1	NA	CASSLGTFTEAFF	TGTGCCAGCAGCTTGGGGACTTTCACTGAAGCTTTCTTT
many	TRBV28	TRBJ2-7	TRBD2	CASSLGGIMDYEQYF	TGTGCCAGCAGTTTGGGGGGGATCATGGACTACGAGCAGTACTTC
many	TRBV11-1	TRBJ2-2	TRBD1	CASSPPGQFGELFF	TGTGCCAGCAGCCCGCCGGGACAGTTCGGGGAGCTGTTTTTT
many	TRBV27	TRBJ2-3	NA	CASSFRDGKSTDTQYF	TGTGCCAGCAGTTTCCGGGACGGAAAAAGCACAGATACGCAGTATTTT
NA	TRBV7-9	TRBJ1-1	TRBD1	CASRSDDRGTAEAFF	TGTGCCAGCAGGTCGGACGACAGGGGTACGGCTGAAGCTTTCTTT
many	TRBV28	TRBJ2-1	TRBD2	CASSSLGGGTNEQFF	TGTGCCAGCAGTTCGCTTGGCGGGGGGACCAATGAGCAGTTCTTC
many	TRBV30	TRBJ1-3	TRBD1	CAWSVRDRGLGNTIYF	TGTGCCTGGAGTGTAAGGGACAGGGGGCTTGGAAACACCATATATTTT
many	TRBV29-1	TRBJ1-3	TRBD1	CSVDDRARNTIYF	TGCAGCGTTGACGACAGGGCCCGAAACACCATATATTTT
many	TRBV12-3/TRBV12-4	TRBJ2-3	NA	CASSLGRQVTDTQYF	TGTGCCAGCAGTTTGGGGAGACAGGTCACAGATACGCAGTATTTT
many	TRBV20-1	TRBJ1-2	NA	CSARDVMAETNYGYTF	TGCAGTGCTAGAGATGTAATGGCGGAGACTAACTATGGCTACACCTTC
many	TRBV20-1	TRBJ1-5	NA	CSAATGTSLQDSNQPQHF	TGCAGTGCGGCAACAGGAACATCCCTGCAGGATAGCAATCAGCCCCAGCATTTT
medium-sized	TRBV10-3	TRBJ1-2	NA	CAIRDNPRGFGYTF	TGTGCCATTAGGGACAACCCGCGAGGATTCGGCTACACCTTC
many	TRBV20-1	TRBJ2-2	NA	CSASLGYGELFF	TGCAGTGCTAGTCTGGGATACGGGGAGCTGTTTTTT
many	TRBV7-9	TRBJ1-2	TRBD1	CASSSDRAGGYTF	TGTGCCAGCAGCTCGGACAGGGCGGGCGGCTACACCTTC
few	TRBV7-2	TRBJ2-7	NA	CASSRYSDRSSEQYF	TGTGCCAGCAGCCGCTATTCGGACAGATCGTCCGAGCAGTACTTC
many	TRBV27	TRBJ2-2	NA	CASSLSRRGELFF	TGTGCCAGCAGTTTATCCCGCCGGGGGGAGCTGTTTTTT